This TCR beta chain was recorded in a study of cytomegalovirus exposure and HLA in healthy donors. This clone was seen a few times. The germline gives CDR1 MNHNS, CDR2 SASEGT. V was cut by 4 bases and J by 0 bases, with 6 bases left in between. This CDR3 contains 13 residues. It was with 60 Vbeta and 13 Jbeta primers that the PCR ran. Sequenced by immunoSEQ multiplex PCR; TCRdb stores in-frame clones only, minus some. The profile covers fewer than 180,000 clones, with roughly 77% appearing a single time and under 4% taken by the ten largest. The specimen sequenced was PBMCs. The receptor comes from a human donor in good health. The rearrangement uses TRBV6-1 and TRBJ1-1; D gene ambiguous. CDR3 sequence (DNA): TGTGCCAGCAGTGTTTCTGTGAACACTGAAGCTTTCTTT. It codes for CASSVSVNTEAFF.